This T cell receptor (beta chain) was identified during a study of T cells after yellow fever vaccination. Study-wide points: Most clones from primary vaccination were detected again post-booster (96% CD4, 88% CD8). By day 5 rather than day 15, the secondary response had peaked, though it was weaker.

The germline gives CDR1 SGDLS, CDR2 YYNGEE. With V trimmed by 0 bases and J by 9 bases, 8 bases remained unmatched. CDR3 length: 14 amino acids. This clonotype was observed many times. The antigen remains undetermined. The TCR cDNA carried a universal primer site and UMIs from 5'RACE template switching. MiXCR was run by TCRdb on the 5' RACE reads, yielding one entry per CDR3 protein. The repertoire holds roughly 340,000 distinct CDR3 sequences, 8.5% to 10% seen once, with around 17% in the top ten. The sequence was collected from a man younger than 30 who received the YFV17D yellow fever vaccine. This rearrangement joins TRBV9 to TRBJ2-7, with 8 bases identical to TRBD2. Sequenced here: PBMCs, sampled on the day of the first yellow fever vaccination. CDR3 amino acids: CASSVDSAGGLQYF. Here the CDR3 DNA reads TGTGCCAGCAGCGTAGATTCTGCGGGGGGTTTGCAGTACTTC.